The 4 T cell receptor beta chains reported below all come from one sample, sequenced in a study of blood T cell repertoires in COVID-19. Produced via immunoSEQ multiplex PCR; TCRdb's table is partial and in-frame only. The sample lists 250,000 to 300,000 clones; nearly 90% were seen once. The sample comprised peripheral blood. The receptors come from a woman aged 30 to 39 with acute or convalescent COVID-19.

The genes are TRBV6-5 and TRBJ1-5; no reliable D call. CDR1 is MNHEY and CDR2 is SVGAGI in the germline V gene. Between the trimmed V and J ends, which lost 2 bases and 5 bases, there was a span of 10 bases. This CDR3 has 14 amino acids. The DNA for the CDR3 is TGTGCCAGCAGTTACGGAGGGTCCGATCAGCCCCAGCATTTT. It is translated as CASSYGGSDQPQHF.

V and J are TRBV6-5 and TRBJ2-7, with TRBD1 matching 11 bases. Trimming at V came to 6 bases and at J to 6 bases, leaving 7 bases not matched to a gene. CDR3 size: 14 residues. CDR1 and CDR2 (germline): MNHEY, SVGAGI. CDR3 in amino acids: CASRSGTGGTEQYF. The CDR3 DNA sequence: TGTGCCAGCAGATCCGGGACAGGGGGAACCGAGCAGTACTTC.

For the CDR3, the DNA is TGTGCCAGTAGTATGTCAGGGGATTCAGATACGCAGTATTTT. Amino acids: CASSMSGDSDTQYF. The V call is TRBV19, the J call TRBJ2-3; a possible D gene is TRBD1 (6 bases). This CDR3 comprises 14 residues. Trimming removed 3 bases from V and 4 bases from J, with 11 bases in between. Per germline, CDR1 LNHDA and CDR2 SQIVND (reference sequence).

The DNA for the CDR3 is TGTGCCAGCGGCCTAGGGGTACCCTACGAGCAGTACTTC. It is translated as CASGLGVPYEQYF. V usage is TRBV6-2 or TRBV6-3 and J usage is TRBJ2-7; weak D call: TRBD1 (5 bases). Germline CDR1 and CDR2: MNHEY and SVGEGT. Trimming took 8 bases from V and 2 from J, leaving 13 bases between them. The length of the CDR3 is 13 residues.